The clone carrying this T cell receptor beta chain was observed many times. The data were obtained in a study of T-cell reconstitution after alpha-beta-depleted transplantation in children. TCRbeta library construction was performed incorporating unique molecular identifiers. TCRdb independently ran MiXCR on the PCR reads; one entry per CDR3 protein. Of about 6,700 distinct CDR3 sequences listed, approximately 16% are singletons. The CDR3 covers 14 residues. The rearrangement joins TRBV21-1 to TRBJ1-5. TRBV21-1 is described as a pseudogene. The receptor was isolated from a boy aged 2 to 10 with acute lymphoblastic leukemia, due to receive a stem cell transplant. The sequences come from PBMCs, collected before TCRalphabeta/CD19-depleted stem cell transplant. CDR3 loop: CASSSYGSNQPQHF. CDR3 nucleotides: TGTGCCAGCAGCAGCTACGGGAGCAATCAGCCCCAGCATTTT.